These 28 T cell receptor beta chains share one sample of origin, sequenced in a study of tumor-infiltrating lymphocytes in primary liver carcinoma. TCR beta cDNA came from roughly 550 ng total RNA, primed with a constant-region primer. For TCR beta, libraries were produced by three nested multiplex PCR rounds using slightly modified ARM-PCR. The study ran its first two PCR rounds for about 11 cycles each, using TRBV1-TRBV30 forward primers and a C-beta reverse primer. TCRdb fed the multiplex PCR reads into MiXCR, producing one record per CDR3 protein. The sample has more than 50,000 distinct CDR3 sequences; roughly 77% are singletons. The study co-extracted DNA and RNA from about 20-30 mg of unsorted bulk tissue. Sequencing was done on a sample of liver tumor tissue from sampling region 2. Subset given: tumor region T2, inferior pole. The source is a man aged 35 to 55 with primary liver carcinoma and hepatitis B virus infection.

The V gene is TRBV25-1, the J gene TRBJ2-5; 16 positions match TRBD2. Germline CDR1 MGHDK, CDR2 SYGVNS. The length of the CDR3 is 20 residues. V lost 2 bases to trimming and J lost 4 bases; unmatched junction nucleotides: 13. The DNA for the CDR3 is TGTGCCAGCAGTGAACCGAACAAACCGGGACTAGCGGGAGGGGGAGAGACCCAGTACTTC. Its protein is CASSEPNKPGLAGGGETQYF.

Comments on this clonotype: A read error may account for a junction end that differs from germline. The V call is TRBV11-2, the J call TRBJ2-3, with D perhaps matching TRBD2 (5 bases). The CDR3 sequence is 16 residues long. Germline CDR1 reads SGHAT; CDR2 reads FQNNGV. CDR3 region: CASSPLTSGSTDTQYF. CDR3 in DNA: TGTGCTAGCAGCCCCCTGACCAGCGGCAGCACAGATACGCAGTATTTT.

Regarding this clonotype: This may stem from a read error, because a much larger clone lies one nucleotide away. The V call is TRBV29-1, the J call TRBJ1-2; the D gene is possibly TRBD1 (5 bases). The CDR3 is 16 residues long. Germline CDR1 and CDR2: SQVTM and ANQGSEA. CDR3 in amino acids: CNVVRRKGRLNYGYTF. The CDR3 DNA reads TGCAACGTTGTCCGCCGGAAGGGGCGTTTAAACTATGGCTACACCTTC.

For this clonotype: One junction end does not reproduce the germline sequence, and a read error may be involved. The V and J genes are TRBV14 and TRBJ2-3, with 8 bases lining up with TRBD2. Germline V gene sequence: CDR1 SGHDN, CDR2 FVKESK. The CDR3 length is 15 residues. The CDR3, as DNA: TGTGCCAGCAGCCAAGGGACTAGCAGGATAGATACACAGTATTTT. This gives the protein CASSQGTSRIDTQYF.

This clonotype was seen at least ten times. The J gene is TRBJ2-1, the V gene TRBV10-3; TRBD2 is a possible D gene (7 bases). This CDR3 comprises 13 residues. CDR1 and CDR2 from the germline V gene are ENHRY and SYGVKD. The CDR3 region is CASASGEGNEQFF. In DNA form, the CDR3 reads TGTGCATCGGCCTCAGGGGAGGGGAATGAGCAGTTCTTC.

For this clonotype: The junction departs from germline at one end; a sequencing error may be responsible. The chain employs TRBV20-1 and TRBJ1-4; 7 bases fit TRBD1. CDR1 is DFQATT and CDR2 is SNEGSKA in the germline V gene (reference sequence). The CDR3 has 14 amino acids. This CDR3 is CSARTGPPREKLFF. CDR3 DNA: TGCAGTGCTAGGACAGGGCCACCGAGGGAAAAACTGTTTTTC.

The sample holds one count of this clonotype. No conserved phenylalanine or tryptophan ends this CDR3, so it is likely a read error. The chain links TRBV4-1 to TRBJ2-7, with 7 bases identical to TRBD2. V trimming: 2 bases; J trimming: 10 bases; junction bases outside the gene matches: 14. Germline values: CDR1 MGHRA, CDR2 YSYEKL. The CDR3 contains 15 residues. DNA for the CDR3: TGCGCCAGCAGCCAATTTAGGACAAGCCGGGGGGAACAGTACTCC. Residues: CASSQFRTSRGEQYS.

This rearrangement joins TRBV5-6 to TRBJ2-7; D remains ambiguous. Trimming removed 5 bases at V and 3 bases at J, with 12 bases between. Germline V gene sequence: CDR1 SGHDT, CDR2 YYEEEE. This CDR3 is 13 amino acids long. The CDR3 DNA follows: TGTGCCAGCAGTTTGCCACCTCGCTACGAGCAGTACTTC. Amino acids: CASSLPPRYEQYF. Based on the CDR3 plus reference TRBV5-6 and TRBJ2-7, the full variable domain is DAGVTQSPTHLIKTRGQQVTLRCSPKSGHDTVSWYQQALGQGPQFIFQYYEEEERQRGNFPDRFSGHQFPNYSSELNVNALLLGDSALYLCASSLPPRYEQYFGPGTRLTVT.

The chain combines TRBV15 with TRBJ2-7; D gene uncertain. CDR1 and CDR2 from the germline V gene are LNHNV and YYDKDF (reference sequence). This CDR3 is built from 10 residues. V lost 11 bases and J lost 5, with 10 bases in between. The CDR3 loop reads CAPAADEQYF. The CDR3, as DNA: TGTGCCCCCGCAGCCGACGAGCAGTACTTC.

The gene calls are TRBV6-1 and TRBJ2-1; D might be TRBD2 (7 bases). V lost 1 base and J lost 14, with 15 bases in between. CDR1 and CDR2 (germline): MNHNS, SASEGT. The CDR3 has 13 amino acids. In DNA form, the CDR3 reads TGTGCCAGCAGTGAAGAGGGGGGGGGCGAAGAGTTCTTC. It yields the protein CASSEEGGGEEFF.

This clonotype is a singleton in its sample. A junction end diverges from the germline sequence, so it may reflect a read error. The J gene is TRBJ2-7, the V gene TRBV11-2; tentative D call: TRBD2 (5 bases). Germline V gene data show CDR1 as SGHAT and CDR2 as FQNNGV. The CDR3 consists of 16 residues. The CDR3 spells CASSIEGGDSDYEQYF. CDR3 bases: TGTGCTAGCAGCATAGAGGGTGGAGATTCCGACTACGAGCAGTACTTC.

On this clonotype itself: A much larger clone differs from this one at a single base, so this may be a read error. The rearrangement links TRBV19 to TRBJ1-1; D unresolved. CDR1 and CDR2 (germline): LNHDA, SQIVND (reference sequence). The CDR3 extends over 13 amino acids. In DNA, the CDR3 is TGTGACAGTAGTGCCCGACAGAACACTGAAGCTTTCTTT. Residues: CDSSARQNTEAFF. The variable domain in full, with the rest retrieved from reference TRBV19 and TRBJ1-1, is DGGITQSPKYLFRKEGQNVTLSCEQNLNHDAMYWYRQDPGQGLRLIYYSQIVNDFQKGDIAEGYSVSREKKESFPLTVTSAQKNPTAFYLCDSSARQNTEAFFGQGTRLTVV.

Details on this clonotype: Compared with germline, one end of the junction differs, possibly owing to a read error. The chain recombines TRBV6-1 with TRBJ2-7; D uncertain. This CDR3 has 13 amino acids. Germline-derived CDR1 and CDR2 are MNHNS and SASEGT. The CDR3 sequence is CANSESGSYEQYF. The CDR3, as DNA: TGTGCCAACAGTGAAAGTGGGTCCTACGAGCAGTACTTC.

This clonotype has a handful of counts. This sequence may be a read error, since a much larger clone differs from it by one base. This chain joins TRBV7-8 and TRBJ2-7; D assignment may be TRBD1 or TRBD2 (5 bases each). Per germline, CDR1 SGHVS and CDR2 FQNEAQ. The CDR3 consists of 12 residues. The CDR3 is CVSSLEGRAWYF. The CDR3 DNA follows: TGTGTCAGCAGCTTAGAGGGCAGGGCTTGGTACTTC.

This clonotype has ten or more counts. V is TRBV7-8 and J is TRBJ1-2; D remains unclear. There are 14 residues in the CDR3. Looked up from germline, CDR1 is SGHVS and CDR2 is FQNEAQ. V was trimmed by 4 bases and J by 8 bases, leaving 17 bases between them. DNA for the CDR3: TGTGCCAGCAGCTCTACGGGAGGGCTTGGGGGCTACACCTTC. It translates to CASSSTGGLGGYTF.

This clonotype was seen only once. This could be a read error, since a much larger clone is one nucleotide away. Given the absence of the conserved phenylalanine or tryptophan at the CDR3 end, a read error is likely. This chain uses TRBV24-1 with TRBJ2-7; a weak D match, TRBD1 (5 bases). The germline V and J ends were trimmed by 6 bases and 1 base, with 6 bases remaining between them. The germline gives CDR1 KGHDR, CDR2 SFDVKD. The CDR3 extends over 12 amino acids. Here the CDR3 reads CATSQGSYEQYY. In DNA form, the CDR3 reads TGTGCCACCAGTCAGGGATCCTACGAGCAGTACTAC.

This clonotype was seen more than once but under ten times. Mismatch with germline at one junction end may stem from a read error. The J gene is TRBJ1-2, the V gene TRBV7-9; the match to TRBD1 covers 8 bases. There are 14 residues in the CDR3. Per germline, CDR1 SEHNR and CDR2 FQNEAQ (reference sequence). CDR3 nucleotide sequence: TGTGCCAACAGCTTAGAGGCAGGGGGCTATGGCTACACTTTC. Encoded protein: CANSLEAGGYGYTF.

V is TRBV6-5 and J is TRBJ2-2; D is perhaps TRBD2 (6 bases). Per germline, CDR1 MNHEY and CDR2 SVGAGI. This CDR3 has 16 residues. Trimming cost V 4 bases and J 5 bases, with 17 bases left between them. CDR3 residues: CASSSLCGGTTGELFF. For the CDR3, the DNA is TGTGCCAGCAGTTCCTTGTGTGGGGGGACTACCGGGGAGCTGTTTTTT.

Many counts were recorded for this clonotype. The chain recombines TRBV28 with TRBJ1-4; TRBD1 aligns across 7 bases. This CDR3 spans 13 amino acids. Germline values: CDR1 MDHEN, CDR2 SYDVKM. The trim removed 11 bases at V and 5 bases at J, leaving 8 bases unmatched. The chain's CDR3 is CAGGQAENEKLFF. The CDR3 DNA reads TGTGCCGGCGGACAGGCCGAGAATGAAAAACTGTTTTTT.

Concerning this clonotype itself: One end of the junction does not line up with germline, which may come from a read error. This chain connects TRBV7-8 to TRBJ2-3; the D call may be TRBD1 or TRBD2 (5 bases each). Germline V gene data show CDR1 as SGHVS and CDR2 as FQNEAQ. The CDR3 length is 17 residues. The CDR3 DNA follows: TGTGCCAGCAGCTTAGATGCAAACGGAGCTAGCACAGGTACGCAGTATTTT. Translated, it gives CASSLDANGASTGTQYF. The full variable domain, with the rest looked up from reference TRBV7-8 and TRBJ2-3, is GAGVSQSPRYKVAKRGQDVALRCDPISGHVSLFWYQQALGQGPEFLTYFQNEAQLDKSGLPSDRFFAERPEGSVSTLKIQRTQQEDSAVYLCASSLDANGASTGTQYFGPGTRLTVL.

This CDR3 reads CASSYSMPSGSDEQYF. The CDR3 DNA sequence: TGTGCCAGCAGTTACAGCATGCCTAGCGGGAGCGACGAGCAGTACTTC. V is TRBV6-6 and J is TRBJ2-7, with 10 bases that match TRBD2. CDR1 is MNHNY and CDR2 is SVGAGI in the germline V gene (reference sequence). V lost 2 bases and J lost 5; bases outside the gene matches: 9. This CDR3 has 16 amino acids.

Points on this clonotype: The junction departs from germline at one end; a sequencing error may be responsible. The rearrangement joins TRBV12-3 or TRBV12-4 to TRBJ2-3, with D unclear. There are 15 residues in the CDR3. CDR3 coding DNA: TGTGCAAGCATCTTGAATATCGGTGGGACAGATACGCAGTATTTT. Translation: CASILNIGGTDTQYF.

This clonotype was recorded only once. One junction end disagrees with the germline gene, perhaps due to a read error. The rearrangement joins TRBV29-1 to TRBJ2-3, with D tentatively TRBD1 or TRBD2 (5 bases each). The CDR3 totals 16 residues. The germline CDR1 and CDR2 sequences are SQVTM and ANQGSEA. This CDR3 is CSVELRDRGVAGTRYF. The CDR3 bases are TGCAGCGTTGAACTCCGGGATAGGGGAGTTGCAGGTACGCGGTATTTT.

This clonotype was recorded at least ten times. This rearrangement joins TRBV4-1 to TRBJ2-7; 9 bases align to TRBD2. The V and J ends lost 7 bases and 2 bases, in that order; junction bases with no gene match: 15. The CDR3 consists of 17 residues. Germline CDR1 reads MGHRA; CDR2 reads YSYEKL. The CDR3 DNA is TGCGCCAGCACCCTCACTAGCGGGTACTTTTCCACCTACGAGCAGTACTTC. Amino acid sequence: CASTLTSGYFSTYEQYF.

The chain links TRBV11-2 to TRBJ2-5; D unclear. This CDR3 has 13 residues. Trimming left V 3 bases short and J 7 bases short, with 12 bases between. In germline, CDR1 is SGHAT, CDR2 FQNNGV. The CDR3 loop is CASSLEFLGTQYF. CDR3 in DNA: TGTGCCAGCAGCTTGGAATTTCTGGGGACCCAGTACTTC.

As to this clonotype: Compared with germline, one end of the junction differs, possibly owing to a read error. This rearrangement joins TRBV11-2 to TRBJ1-4, with D tentatively TRBD1 (6 bases). The CDR3 runs to 14 residues. Germline CDR1 and CDR2: SGHAT and FQNNGV. CDR3 bases: TGCGCCAGCAGCTTAGAGGATGGGGGCGAAAAACTGTTTTTT. Its protein is CASSLEDGGEKLFF.

The chain uses TRBV6-2 or TRBV6-3 and TRBJ2-7; 7 bases line up with TRBD2. The CDR3 length is 14 residues. Germline CDR1 reads MNHEY; CDR2 reads SVGEGT. The CDR3 loop reads CASSYSRESYDQYV. The CDR3 DNA reads as TGTGCCAGCAGTTACTCGCGGGAGTCCTACGATCAGTACGTC.

This clonotype has more than one count but fewer than ten. Germline and junction disagree at one end, which may indicate a read error. In DNA form, the CDR3 reads TGTGCCAGTAGCTTAACTAACACTGCCTGCGAGCAGTACTTC. Protein: CASSLTNTACEQYF. The rearrangement uses TRBV11-2 and TRBJ2-7; D uncertain. Germline CDR1 and CDR2: SGHAT and FQNNGV. The CDR3 is 14 residues long.